The source of this TCR beta chain is a study of Graves' ophthalmopathy and Graves' hyperthyroidism. Amplification targeted the TCR beta CDR3 regions, with RNA transcripts as the source material. HTBI primers primed a first-round RT-PCR, and a second-round multiplex PCR followed. TCRdb re-called the multiplex PCR reads through MiXCR, storing one row per CDR3 protein. The sample records roughly 1.1 million distinct CDR3 sequences, about 38% being singletons. In regard to this clonotype: Without the conserved terminal phenylalanine or tryptophan, this CDR3 likely stems from a read error.

The CDR3 sequence is 14 residues long. CDR1 is SEHNR and CDR2 is FQNEAQ in the germline V gene (reference sequence). The sequence derives from an adult man with Graves' hyperthyroidism. Material for sequencing was peripheral blood or thyroid tissue (not recorded which). The V and J genes are TRBV7-9 and TRBJ1-6; D gene ambiguous. The CDR3, as DNA: TGTGCGAGCAGCTCCCGCTTACTAAATTCACCCCTCCACTGT. Translated: CASSSRLLNSPLHC.